Reported below is one TCR beta chain. This clone was seen a single time. There is no known antigen for this receptor. One base away there is no much larger clone; base qualities are not given. Reading the germline V gene gives CDR1 MNHEY and CDR2 SVGAGI. Relative to germline, V is 4 bases shorter and J is 3 bases shorter, with 9 bases between their ends. From its cysteine to its phenylalanine, the CDR3 spans 13 amino acids. Only the CDR3 part of the read is kept: 39 bases, read in frame from the first base. TCRbeta CDR3 regions were amplified from genomic DNA using the immunoSEQ Assay, a bias-controlled multiplex PCR. Per the original workflow: Nucleated cell counts per sample were estimated from amplification of reference gene primers within the assay. To quantify the absolute abundance of each unique TCRbeta CDR3 rearrangement, sequence reads were collapsed and filtered. For each sample, productive Simpson clonality was calculated as the square root of Simpson's diversity index across productive rearrangements. TCRdb provides this immuneACCESS table in a form limited to in-frame rearrangements. Some clones are lacking; in checked studies, under half of them reflect an unresolved V gene, and why the rest are absent is not known. That table supplies the V and J calls and clone size; D and trimming were determined from the DNA. The sample data list roughly 350,000 clones, and around 86% of these were observed just once. The biggest ten clones account for more than 5% of the sample.

One collaborating source in Seattle enrolled patients during active infection and followed them longitudinally through the course of disease. Whole blood was collected in K2EDTA tubes by collaborating institutions according to the institutions' own protocols. Collaborator samples were shipped for TCRbeta analysis as frozen whole blood, isolated PBMCs, or DNA extracted from either sample type. The sample originates from a study of blood T cell repertoires in COVID-19 (dated by TCRdb to the early 2020s). Looking at the study overall: Collaborator samples came from the United States, Italy and Spain and covered acute and convalescent phases of COVID-19. The prospective study material was composed of cDNA or gDNA derived from T cells, B-cell-depleted T cells, or PBMCs. Deeply sampled blood TCRbeta repertoires from subjects exposed to, actively infected with, or recovered from COVID-19 were included in the dataset. The repertoires were released in a freely available public database meant as a resource for research on the immune response to SARS-CoV-2. Samples were obtained from the ongoing ImmuneRACE study (first 160 participants) and from 950 to 1,500 subjects provided by 6 global collaborators. A de-identified subject ID, COVID-19 status, age in years and sex were almost always included in the sample metadata. Where available, HLA class I and class II types were taken from metadata supplied by the sample provider and were not determined by assay-based typing. General study outcomes and caveats: The amount of clinical and demographic metadata varied by source and participant and was provided uncurated.

Sequencing was performed on peripheral blood. The sequence derives from a woman aged 45-59 years with COVID-19, enrolled during active disease. The chain links TRBV6-5 with TRBJ1-1; a tentative D call is TRBD1 (5 bases match). The CDR3 region has the sequence CASSWGGHTEAFF. The sequence in DNA is TGTGCCAGCAGTTGGGGGGGACACACTGAAGCTTTCTTT.